At least ten counts were recorded for the clone carrying this T cell receptor beta chain. This record comes from a study of T-cell reconstitution after alpha-beta-depleted transplantation in children. During its preparation, the TCRbeta library received unique molecular identifiers. TCRdb re-derived calls from the PCR reads in MiXCR, one entry per CDR3 protein. Here the sample spans fewer than 120,000 distinct CDR3 sequences, 10% being singletons. The CDR3 runs to 14 residues. With 5 bases clipped from V and 4 bases from J, the junction kept 7 bases outside the gene matches. CDR1 is MNHEY, CDR2 SMNVEV, per germline (reference sequence).

This TCR came from a human donor who donated a stem cell graft to a child with acute lymphoblastic leukemia. Material: PBMCs from the stem cell graft donor, obtained from the stem cell graft. V is TRBV27 and J is TRBJ1-1; 7 bases are a match to TRBD1. The CDR3 coding sequence is TGTGCCAGCAGTCCACAGGGGCAGCGCACTGAAGCTTTCTTT. Translating gives CASSPQGQRTEAFF.